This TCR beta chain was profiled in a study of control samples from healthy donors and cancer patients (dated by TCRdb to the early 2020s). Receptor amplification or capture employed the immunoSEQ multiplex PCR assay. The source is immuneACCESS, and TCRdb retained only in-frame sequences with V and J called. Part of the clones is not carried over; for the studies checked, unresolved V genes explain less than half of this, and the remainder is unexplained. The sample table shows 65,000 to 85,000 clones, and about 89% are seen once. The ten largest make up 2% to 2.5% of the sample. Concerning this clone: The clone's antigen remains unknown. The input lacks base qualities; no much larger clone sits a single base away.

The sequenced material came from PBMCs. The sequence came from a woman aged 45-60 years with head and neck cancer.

The CDR3: CASSKALGEQYF. Read as DNA, the sequence is TGTGCCAGCAGTAAGGCCCTTGGGGAGCAGTACTTC. The V and J segments used are TRBV6-6 and TRBJ2-7; the D gene lacks a confident call. CDR1 is given as MNHNY and CDR2 as SVGAGI, both from the germline V gene (reference sequence). From the cysteine up to the phenylalanine, the CDR3 has a length of 12 residues. The entry retains the CDR3 DNA only, 36 bases that are in frame from base 1. The V end loses 5 bases and the J end loses 7 bases, and a stretch of 12 bases separates them.